The 9 T cell receptor beta chains presented below share a single source sample, sequenced in a study of OX40 agonist ivuxolimab in advanced cancers. Sequencing used immunoSEQ multiplex PCR; TCRdb keeps in-frame clones, though not all of them. Here the sample spans tens of thousands of clones, approximately 86% being singletons. The input for sequencing was CD4+ or CD8+ T cells sorted from blood, taken in a trial of the OX40 agonist ivuxolimab. Receptor source: an adult with an advanced solid tumor such as melanoma, head and neck, liver or kidney cancer.

The V gene is TRBV29-1, the J gene TRBJ1-2; 8 bases fit TRBD1. The germline CDR1 and CDR2 sequences are SQVTM and ANQGSEA. Germline trimming cut 4 bases from V and 8 bases from J; bases unmatched to any gene: 6. The CDR3 is 12 residues long. DNA of the CDR3: TGCAGCGTTGCCGGACAGGGTCCCGGCTACACCTTC. This sequence encodes CSVAGQGPGYTF.

The genes are TRBV4-1 and TRBJ2-5; D is perhaps TRBD1 (5 bases). CDR1 is MGHRA, CDR2 YSYEKL, per germline. V shed 1 base and J shed 0 bases, with 12 bases lying between them. This CDR3 has 16 residues. DNA for the CDR3: TGCGCCAGCAGCCAAGGGATGACAGAGTACCAAGAGACCCAGTACTTC. Amino acid sequence: CASSQGMTEYQETQYF.

The chain has TRBV27 and TRBJ2-7, with D possibly being TRBD1 (5 bases). Trimming shortened V by 6 bases and J by 2 bases, and 11 bases separated the two germline ends. Germline lookup yields CDR1 MNHEY and CDR2 SMNVEV (reference sequence). The length of the CDR3 is 13 residues. In nucleotides, the CDR3 is TGTGCCAGCAGCTTGGGGCGGCCCTACGAGCAGTACTTC. Residues: CASSLGRPYEQYF.

The V gene is TRBV18, the J gene TRBJ2-1; tentatively, D is TRBD1 (6 bases). The V end was cut by 6 bases, the J end by 1 base, with 13 bases between. The CDR3 covers 15 residues. CDR1 and CDR2 (germline): KGHSH, LQKENI. Here the CDR3 reads CASSSRDNSYNEQFF. CDR3 nucleotides: TGTGCCAGCTCCAGCCGGGACAATTCCTACAATGAGCAGTTCTTC.

The gene calls are TRBV6-6 and TRBJ1-1, with TRBD1 as a possible D gene (5 bases). Trimming removed 7 bases at V and 11 bases at J, with 20 bases between. CDR1 is MNHNY and CDR2 is SVGAGI in the germline V gene (reference sequence). The CDR3 has 13 amino acids. The CDR3 DNA follows: TGTGCCAGCATCCCCGGGGGGTCAGCGCCGGCTTTCTTT. It specifies CASIPGGSAPAFF.

The chain recombines TRBV2 with TRBJ1-5, with D hard to call. Trimming stripped 4 bases from V and 10 bases from J, with 17 bases between. The CDR3 is 14 residues long. Germline CDR1 reads SNHLY; CDR2 reads FYNNEI. CDR3 residues: CASSADRSTPPQHF. In DNA, the CDR3 is TGTGCCAGCAGTGCCGACCGATCTACCCCACCCCAGCATTTT. Supplemented by reference TRBV2 and TRBJ1-5, the full variable domain reads EPEVTQTPSHQVTQMGQEVILRCVPISNHLYFYWYRQILGQKVEFLVSFYNNEISEKSEIFDDQFSVERPDGSNFTLKIRSTKLEDSAMYFCASSADRSTPPQHFGDGTRLSIL.

V is TRBV4-1 and J is TRBJ2-2, with D maybe TRBD2 (5 bases). The V gene lost 1 base and the J gene lost 7 bases, with 10 bases spanning the gap. The CDR3 consists of 14 residues. Germline assignment: CDR1 MGHRA and CDR2 YSYEKL. The CDR3 DNA reads TGCGCCAGCAGCCAAGCGGGGTTGGGCGGGGAGCTGTTTTTT. This codes for CASSQAGLGGELFF.

This rearrangement joins TRBV7-9 to TRBJ2-2; D gene ambiguous. Germline assignment: CDR1 SEHNR and CDR2 FQNEAQ (reference sequence). The CDR3 spans 12 residues. Deletions cut 6 bases from V and 2 bases from J, with 4 bases between. CDR3 nucleotides: TGTGCCAGCAGTATCAACACCGGGGAGCTGTTTTTT. Translated: CASSINTGELFF.

The chain combines TRBV11-2 with TRBJ1-5; TRBD1 is a possible D gene (6 bases). Germline V gene lookup returns CDR1 SGHAT and CDR2 FQNNGV. V lost 5 bases, J lost 1 base, and 6 bases lay in between. CDR3 length: 13 residues. CDR3 sequence: CASSRGSNQPQHF. CDR3 DNA: TGTGCCAGCAGCAGGGGGAGCAATCAGCCCCAGCATTTT.